The 19 T cell receptor beta chains below all came from one sample that was sequenced in a study of regulatory T cells in long-lasting Graves disease. Specified time point: persistent/refractory GD, antithyroid drugs over 5 years with positive TRAb. There was RNA extracted from PBMCs, and the TCR library was made from it. HTBI primers from iRepertoire and Arm-PCR of CDR3 regions yielded the TCR beta libraries. Each CDR3 protein is one row after TCRdb ran MiXCR on the multiplex PCR reads. The table records 400,000 to 500,000 distinct CDR3 sequences, about 22% of them present only once. The sample in question was peripheral blood mononuclear cells (PBMCs), obtained when the disease was refractory, from a patient treated with antithyroid drugs. These receptors originate from a female donor with Graves disease.

With respect to this clonotype: At one of its ends the junction is not consistent with the germline gene, which may arise from a read error. This CDR3 is CAISYRDRNNYEQYF. CDR3 DNA sequence: TGTGCCATCAGTTACCGGGACCGGAACAACTACGAGCAGTACTTC. The genes are TRBV12-3 or TRBV12-4 and TRBJ2-7, with D perhaps being TRBD1 or TRBD2 (5 bases each). This CDR3 contains 15 residues.

This clonotype has at least ten counts. This chain's CDR3 is CASSVGVVGETQYF. CDR3 nucleotides: TGTGCCAGCAGCGTAGGGGTTGTGGGCGAGACCCAGTACTTC. V and J are TRBV9 and TRBJ2-5; D remains ambiguous. With 0 bases removed from V and 5 bases from J, the gap between germline ends came to 11 bases. The CDR3 has 14 amino acids. CDR1 is SGDLS and CDR2 is YYNGEE in the germline V gene.

This clonotype occurred a few times. The rearrangement uses TRBV5-1 and TRBJ2-1; TRBD2 agrees at 10 bases. This CDR3 has 16 residues. Trimming at V came to 0 bases and at J to 2 bases, leaving 2 bases not matched to a gene. Germline loops: CDR1 SGHRS, CDR2 YFSETQ. CDR3 DNA: TGCGCCAGCAGCTTGGAGAGCGGGGGGGCCTACAATGAGCAGTTCTTC. The encoded protein is CASSLESGGAYNEQFF.

The chain combines TRBV4-1 with TRBJ1-5, with 8 bases aligning to TRBD1. Germline V gene lookup returns CDR1 MGHRA and CDR2 YSYEKL. Losses at the gene ends were 4 bases for V and 3 bases for J; bases not matched to a gene: 17. This CDR3 is 19 amino acids long. This chain's CDR3 is CASSPVPTGGRGLNQPQHF. In DNA, the CDR3 is TGCGCCAGCAGCCCGGTACCCACAGGGGGTAGAGGACTCAATCAGCCCCAGCATTTT.

As for this clonotype: A junction boundary mismatches the germline segment, possibly from a read error. The CDR3 DNA reads TGTACCAGCAGCTTAGGCGGAGGATACGAGCAGTACTTC. Translation gives CTSSLGGGYEQYF. The gene calls are TRBV7-3 and TRBJ2-7, with D maybe TRBD2 (5 bases). Germline V lookup: CDR1 SGHTA, CDR2 FQGTGA. The CDR3 loop spans 13 amino acids.

This clonotype came up a few times. V is TRBV6-2 or TRBV6-3 and J is TRBJ2-5, with D hard to call. CDR1 is MNHEY and CDR2 is SVGEGT in the germline V gene. The CDR3 is 12 amino acids. The V end was cut by 4 bases, the J end by 5 bases, with 8 bases between. CDR3 residues: CASSSRTETQYF. CDR3 nucleotide sequence: TGTGCCAGCAGTTCCCGGACGGAGACCCAGTACTTC.

The chain carries TRBV20-1 and TRBJ1-1; no reliable D call. Between the trimmed V and J ends, which lost 4 bases and 7 bases, there was a span of 10 bases. CDR3 length: 11 residues. Germline CDR1 and CDR2: DFQATT and SNEGSKA (reference sequence). CDR3 bases: TGCAGTGCTACCACAACAGTTGAAGCTTTCTTT. This sequence encodes CSATTTVEAFF.

This clonotype was counted ten times or more. V is TRBV6-1 and J is TRBJ2-7; D is unresolved. V was clipped by 8 bases and J by 5 bases, with 7 bases between them. Germline V CDR1 and CDR2: MNHNS, SASEGT. This CDR3 region has 10 residues. DNA for the CDR3: TGTGCCAGCGCCGGTAACGAGCAGTACTTC. It codes for CASAGNEQYF.

The chain has TRBV9 and TRBJ2-7, with 9 bases lining up with TRBD2. Germline CDR1 SGDLS, CDR2 YYNGEE. Losses at the gene ends were 2 bases for V and 5 bases for J; bases not matched to a gene: 5. The CDR3 has 14 amino acids. The CDR3 loop is CASSVGLAANEQYF. The CDR3 bases are TGTGCCAGCAGCGTGGGACTAGCCGCGAACGAGCAGTACTTC.

In this sample, this clonotype turned up many times. The chain joins TRBV6-2 or TRBV6-3 to TRBJ1-4; possible D gene TRBD1, 5 bases. V was trimmed by 2 bases and J by 5 bases, leaving 12 bases between them. From germline, CDR1 is MNHEY and CDR2 SVGEGT. CDR3 length: 15 residues. The CDR3 DNA reads as TGTGCCAGCAGTTACGGGGCAGGCTTAAATGAAAAACTGTTTTTT. Translating gives CASSYGAGLNEKLFF.

This clonotype was counted ten times or more. V is TRBV20-1 and J is TRBJ1-1, with 9 bases lining up with TRBD1. The germline V gene encodes CDR1 DFQATT and CDR2 SNEGSKA (reference sequence). Trimming took 3 bases from V and 3 from J; bases not matched to a gene: 5. CDR3 length: 14 residues. Here the CDR3 DNA reads TGCAGTGCTAGGGAATGGACAGGGGACACTGAAGCTTTCTTT. It translates to CSAREWTGDTEAFF.

This clonotype showed up just a few times. The CDR3 loop is CSANDGTGDLYEQYF. The CDR3 DNA is TGCAGTGCCAACGATGGGACAGGGGACTTGTACGAGCAGTACTTC. J is TRBJ2-7 and V is TRBV20-1, with 10 positions matching TRBD1. Trimming took 6 bases from V and 4 from J; bases not matched to a gene: 12. The CDR3 is 15 residues long. CDR1 and CDR2 (germline): DFQATT, SNEGSKA (reference sequence).

There are many counts of this clonotype. The chain combines TRBV28 with TRBJ1-5, with no clear D. This CDR3 has 14 residues. Germline V gene sequence: CDR1 MDHEN, CDR2 SYDVKM. The V end was cut by 2 bases, the J end by 6 bases, with 11 bases between. The CDR3 reads CASSLVGSGQPQHF. The CDR3, as DNA: TGTGCCAGCAGTTTAGTTGGGTCCGGTCAGCCCCAGCATTTT.

This clonotype was seen only a few times. CDR3 sequence: CASSFREGDGRYEQYF. The CDR3 nucleotides read TGTGCCAGCAGCTTCAGGGAGGGCGATGGAAGGTACGAGCAGTACTTC. The rearrangement links TRBV7-2 to TRBJ2-7, with 7 bases identical to TRBD2. J lost 4 bases, V lost 3 bases, and 12 bases had no gene match. Germline lookup yields CDR1 SGHTA and CDR2 FQGNSA. CDR3 size: 16 residues.

This clonotype was observed a few times. The rearrangement uses TRBV19 and TRBJ1-5, with D possibly being TRBD1 (6 bases). The germline V and J ends were trimmed by 6 bases and 5 bases, with 14 bases remaining between them. The germline CDR1 and CDR2 sequences are LNHDA and SQIVND (reference sequence). The CDR3 runs 14 residues. In DNA form, the CDR3 reads TGTGCCAGTAGGAAGGACAGCTTAGATCAGCCCCAGCATTTT. Encoded protein: CASRKDSLDQPQHF.

This clonotype was counted ten times or more. This chain joins TRBV11-1 and TRBJ1-2; 8 bases line up with TRBD1. V shed 5 bases, J shed 8 bases, and the junction held 10 bases outside the gene matches. This CDR3 comprises 14 residues. Germline-derived CDR1 and CDR2 are SGHAT and FQDESV (reference sequence). CDR3 loop: CASSPSDRAGGYTF. The DNA of the CDR3 is TGTGCCAGCAGCCCGTCGGACAGGGCGGGCGGCTACACCTTC. Full variable domain (remainder filled in from reference TRBV11-1 and TRBJ1-2): EAEVAQSPRYKITEKSQAVAFWCDPISGHATLYWYRQILGQGPELLVQFQDESVVDDSQLPKDRFSAERLKGVDSTLKIQPAELGDSAMYLCASSPSDRAGGYTFGSGTRLTVV.

This clonotype was seen more than once but under ten times. The chain employs TRBV24-1 and TRBJ1-5; D call uncertain. V lost 5 bases and J lost 2, with 9 bases in between. CDR3 length: 14 residues. Germline V gives CDR1 KGHDR, CDR2 SFDVKD. The CDR3 here is CATSGSFGNQPQHF. DNA of the CDR3: TGTGCCACCAGTGGGAGTTTCGGCAATCAGCCCCAGCATTTT.

This clonotype occurred many times. The chain links TRBV7-3 to TRBJ1-1; TRBD1 matches 9 bases. The germline V gene has CDR1 SGHTA and CDR2 FQGTGA. The length of the CDR3 is 14 residues. The V gene end was trimmed by 5 bases and the J gene end by 1 base; junction bases not matched to a gene: 2. The CDR3 spells CASSPTGGNTEAFF. CDR3 DNA sequence: TGTGCCAGCAGCCCGACAGGGGGGAACACTGAAGCTTTCTTT. Variable domain in full (rest from reference TRBV7-3 and TRBJ1-1): GAGVSQTPSNKVTEKGKYVELRCDPISGHTALYWYRQSLGQGPEFLIYFQGTGAADDSGLPNDRFFAVRPEGSVSTLKIQRTERGDSAVYLCASSPTGGNTEAFFGQGTRLTVV.

This clonotype came up many times. V gene TRBV12-3 or TRBV12-4 combines with J gene TRBJ2-7; 8 nucleotides align to TRBD2. Germline trimming cut 3 bases from V and 6 bases from J; bases unmatched to any gene: 7. The CDR3 contains 14 residues. The CDR3 bases are TGTGCCAGCAGTTTCTCAGCGGGAGAGGGCGAGCAGTACTTC. It yields the protein CASSFSAGEGEQYF.